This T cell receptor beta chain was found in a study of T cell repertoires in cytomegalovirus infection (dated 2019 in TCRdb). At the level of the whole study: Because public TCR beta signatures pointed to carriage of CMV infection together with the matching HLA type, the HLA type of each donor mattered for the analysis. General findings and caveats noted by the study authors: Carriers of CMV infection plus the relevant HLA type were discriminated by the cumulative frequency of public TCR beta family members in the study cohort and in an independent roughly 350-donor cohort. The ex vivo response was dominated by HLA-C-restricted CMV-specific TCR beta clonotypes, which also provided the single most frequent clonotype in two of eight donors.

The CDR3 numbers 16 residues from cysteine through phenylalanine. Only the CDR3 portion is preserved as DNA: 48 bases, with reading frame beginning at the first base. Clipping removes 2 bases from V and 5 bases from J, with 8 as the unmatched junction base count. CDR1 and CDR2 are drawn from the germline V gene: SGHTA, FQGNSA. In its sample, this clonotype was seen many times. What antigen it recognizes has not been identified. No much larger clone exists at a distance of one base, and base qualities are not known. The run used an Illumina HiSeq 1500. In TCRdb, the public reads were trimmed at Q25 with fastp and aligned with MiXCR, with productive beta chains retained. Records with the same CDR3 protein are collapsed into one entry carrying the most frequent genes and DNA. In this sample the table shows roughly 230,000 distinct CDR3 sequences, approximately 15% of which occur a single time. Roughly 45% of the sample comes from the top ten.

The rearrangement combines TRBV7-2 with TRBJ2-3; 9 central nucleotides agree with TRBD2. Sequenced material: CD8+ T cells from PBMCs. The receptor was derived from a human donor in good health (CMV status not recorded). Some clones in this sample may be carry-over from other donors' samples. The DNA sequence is TGTGCCAGCAGCTTACGGCTAGCGGGGTCTATAGATACGCAGTATTTT. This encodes CASSLRLAGSIDTQYF. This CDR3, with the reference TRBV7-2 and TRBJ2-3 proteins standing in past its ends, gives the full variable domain GAGVSQSPSNKVTEKGKDVELRCDPISGHTALYWYRQSLGQGLEFLIYFQGNSAPDKSGLPSDRFSAERTGGSVSTLTIQRTQQEDSAVYLCASSLRLAGSIDTQYFGPGTRLTVL.